This T cell receptor beta chain was observed in a study of T cell repertoires in cytomegalovirus infection. Study context: Through public TCR beta signatures, both CMV infection and matching HLA type were indicated. Findings and caveats of the study: HLA-C-restricted, CMV-specific TCR beta clonotypes were dominant ex vivo. Totalled public TCR beta family frequency picked out people who carried CMV plus the relevant HLA.

Turning to this clonotype: Its antigen is not identified.

MiXCR was run by TCRdb on the reads, yielding one entry per CDR3 protein. Of roughly 920,000 distinct CDR3 sequences listed, around 31% were seen once; the top ten hold 11% to 15%. The sample here was cultured CD8+ T cells from PBMCs, taken from culture after CMV antigen stimulation. The origin of this receptor is a human donor in good health (CMV status not recorded). Some clones in this sample may be carry-over from other donors' samples.

In DNA form, the CDR3 reads TGTGCCAGCAGCGGGTGGGGGACAGGGTCGGAAGATACGCAGTATTTT. As protein: CASSGWGTGSEDTQYF. The rearrangement joins TRBV11-2 to TRBJ2-3, with TRBD1 matching over 9 bases. The J segment lost 5 bases and the V segment lost 5 bases, leaving 11 bases of the junction unmatched. CDR3 length: 16 residues. CDR1 is SGHAT and CDR2 is FQNNGV in the germline V gene. The full variable domain, with the rest looked up from reference TRBV11-2 and TRBJ2-3, is EAGVAQSPRYKIIEKRQSVAFWCNPISGHATLYWYQQILGQGPKLLIQFQNNGVVDDSQLPKDRFSAERLKGVDSTLKIQPAKLEDSAVYLCASSGWGTGSEDTQYFGPGTRLTVL.